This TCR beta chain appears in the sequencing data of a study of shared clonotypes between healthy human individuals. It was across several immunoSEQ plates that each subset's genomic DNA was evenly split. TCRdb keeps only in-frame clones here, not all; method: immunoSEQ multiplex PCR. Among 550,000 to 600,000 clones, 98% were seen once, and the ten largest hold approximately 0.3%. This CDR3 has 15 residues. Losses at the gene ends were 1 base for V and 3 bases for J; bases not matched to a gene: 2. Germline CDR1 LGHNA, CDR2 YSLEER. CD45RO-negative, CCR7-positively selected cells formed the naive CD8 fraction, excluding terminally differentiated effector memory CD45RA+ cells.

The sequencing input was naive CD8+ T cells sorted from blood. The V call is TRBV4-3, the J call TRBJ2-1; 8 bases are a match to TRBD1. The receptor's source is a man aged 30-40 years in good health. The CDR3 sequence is CASSQGTGHYNEQFF. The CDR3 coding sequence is TGCGCCAGCAGCCAAGGGACAGGGCACTACAATGAGCAGTTCTTC.